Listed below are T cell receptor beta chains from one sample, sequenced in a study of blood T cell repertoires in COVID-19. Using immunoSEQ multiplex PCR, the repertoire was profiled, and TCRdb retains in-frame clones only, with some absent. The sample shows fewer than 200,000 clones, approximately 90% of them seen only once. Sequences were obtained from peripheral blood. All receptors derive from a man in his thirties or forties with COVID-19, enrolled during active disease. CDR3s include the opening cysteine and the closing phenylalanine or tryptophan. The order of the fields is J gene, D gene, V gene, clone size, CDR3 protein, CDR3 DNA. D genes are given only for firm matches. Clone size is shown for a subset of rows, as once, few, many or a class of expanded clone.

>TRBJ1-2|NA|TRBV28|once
CASSLGSYGYTF
TGTGCCAGCAGCCTAGGGAGCTATGGCTACACCTTC
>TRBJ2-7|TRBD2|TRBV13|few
CASSSTSGSTYEQYF
TGTGCCAGCAGCTCAACTAGCGGGAGTACCTACGAGCAGTACTTC
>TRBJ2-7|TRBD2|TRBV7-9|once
CASSLLAGGREQYF
TGTGCCAGCAGCCTACTAGCGGGAGGACGCGAGCAGTACTTC
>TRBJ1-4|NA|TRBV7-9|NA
CASNLRGVEKLFF
TGTGCCAGCAACCTGCGGGGGGTTGAAAAACTGTTTTTT
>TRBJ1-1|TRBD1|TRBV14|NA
CASSPWTGGRDTEAFF
TGTGCCAGCAGCCCTTGGACAGGGGGCCGAGACACTGAAGCTTTCTTT
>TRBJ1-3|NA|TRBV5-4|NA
CASSLAAGGLAGNTIYF
TGTGCCAGCAGCTTGGCAGCGGGGGGGCTGGCTGGAAACACCATATATTTT
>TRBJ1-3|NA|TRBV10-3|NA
CAAQGNTIYF
TGTGCCGCCCAGGGAAACACCATATATTTT
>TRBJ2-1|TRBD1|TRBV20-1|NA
CSASYPGQPYNEQFF
TGCAGTGCTAGTTATCCGGGACAGCCCTACAATGAGCAGTTCTTC
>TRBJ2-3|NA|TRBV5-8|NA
CASSLVPGTDTQYF
TGTGCCAGCAGCTTGGTCCCAGGGACAGATACGCAGTATTTT
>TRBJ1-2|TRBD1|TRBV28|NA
CASSSHRGRAGNYGYTF
TGTGCCAGCAGTTCTCACAGGGGGCGAGCGGGTAACTATGGCTACACCTTC
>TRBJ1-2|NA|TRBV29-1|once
CSVEFSGAQNYGYTF
TGCAGCGTTGAATTTTCAGGGGCGCAGAACTATGGCTACACCTTC
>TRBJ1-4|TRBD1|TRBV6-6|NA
CASSYSGTGNEKLFF
TGTGCCAGCAGTTACAGTGGGACAGGGAATGAAAAACTGTTTTTT
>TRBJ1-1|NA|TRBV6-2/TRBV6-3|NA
CASSYSRTEAFF
TGTGCCAGCAGTTACTCGCGTACTGAAGCTTTCTTT
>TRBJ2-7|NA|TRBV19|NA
CASSIAGVGSYEQYF
TGTGCCAGTAGTATCGCAGGGGTGGGCTCCTACGAGCAGTACTTC
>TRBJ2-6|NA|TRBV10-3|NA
CAISESWGPPGSGANVLTF
TGTGCCATCAGTGAGTCCTGGGGGCCACCCGGCTCTGGGGCCAACGTCCTGACTTTC
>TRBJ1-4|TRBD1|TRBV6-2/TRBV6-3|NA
CASSFRQGATNEKLFF
TGTGCCAGCAGTTTCCGACAGGGGGCAACTAATGAAAAACTGTTTTTT
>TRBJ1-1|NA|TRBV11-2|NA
CASSPWTGTEAFF
TGTGCCAGCAGCCCCTGGACGGGGACTGAAGCTTTCTTT
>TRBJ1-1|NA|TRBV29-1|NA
CSAKQGYTEAFF
TGCAGCGCCAAACAGGGTTACACTGAAGCTTTCTTT
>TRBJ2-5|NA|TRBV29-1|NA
CSVGAETQYF
TGCAGCGTTGGGGCAGAGACCCAGTACTTC
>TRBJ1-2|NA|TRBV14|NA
CASSQDQVYGYTF
TGTGCCAGCAGCCAAGATCAGGTCTATGGCTACACCTTC
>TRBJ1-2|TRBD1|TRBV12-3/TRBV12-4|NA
CASSLRQGIGYTF
TGTGCCAGCAGTTTAAGACAGGGGATAGGCTACACCTTC
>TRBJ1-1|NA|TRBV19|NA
CASSMAGLNTEAFF
TGTGCCAGTAGTATGGCGGGGCTTAACACTGAAGCTTTCTTT
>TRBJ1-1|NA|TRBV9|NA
CASNSPSLNTEAFF
TGTGCCAGCAACTCCCCAAGCCTGAACACTGAAGCTTTCTTT
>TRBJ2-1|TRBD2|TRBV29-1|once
CSGVRLAGSNEQFF
TGCAGCGGCGTCAGGCTAGCGGGAAGCAATGAGCAGTTCTTC
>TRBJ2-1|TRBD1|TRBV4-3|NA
CASSQRLNRGQGNEQFF
TGCGCCAGCAGCCAACGGCTTAATAGGGGACAGGGAAATGAGCAGTTCTTC
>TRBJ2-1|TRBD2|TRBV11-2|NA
CASSQGLAGGPGQFF
TGTGCCAGCAGCCAGGGACTAGCGGGGGGGCCAGGGCAGTTCTTC
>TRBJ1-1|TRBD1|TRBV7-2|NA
CASSLLGGQAENTEAFF
TGTGCCAGCAGCTTATTGGGGGGACAGGCCGAGAACACTGAAGCTTTCTTT
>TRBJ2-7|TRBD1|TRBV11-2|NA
CASSWGQLYPYEQYF
TGTGCCAGCAGCTGGGGACAGCTGTACCCCTACGAGCAGTACTTC
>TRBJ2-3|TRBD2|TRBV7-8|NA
CASSFRLAGDTQYF
TGTGCCAGCAGCTTCAGACTAGCGGGGGATACGCAGTATTTT
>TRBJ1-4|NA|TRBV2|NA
CASRTYRVANEKLFF
TGTGCCAGCAGGACTTACAGGGTTGCTAATGAAAAACTGTTTTTT
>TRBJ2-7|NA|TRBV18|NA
CASSETDTYEQYF
TGTGCCAGCTCGGAGACGGACACCTACGAGCAGTACTTC
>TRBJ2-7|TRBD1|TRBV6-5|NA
CASSQPGTGTYEQYF
TGTGCCAGCAGCCAACCCGGGACAGGGACCTACGAGCAGTACTTC
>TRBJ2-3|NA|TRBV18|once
CASSPRPHSTDTQYF
TGTGCCAGCTCACCACGGCCACATAGCACAGATACGCAGTATTTT
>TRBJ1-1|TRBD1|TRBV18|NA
CASSLVQGAGRNTEAFF
TGTGCCAGCTCACTAGTCCAGGGGGCGGGGAGGAACACTGAAGCTTTCTTT
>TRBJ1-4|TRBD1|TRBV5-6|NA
CASSLLGRDRSHEKLFF
TGTGCCAGCAGCCTCCTAGGCCGGGACAGGTCCCATGAAAAACTGTTTTTT
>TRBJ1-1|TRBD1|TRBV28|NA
CASSSPFQGETEAFF
TGTGCCAGCAGTTCCCCTTTTCAGGGGGAAACTGAAGCTTTCTTT
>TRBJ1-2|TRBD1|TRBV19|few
CASSAGTGYGYTF
TGTGCCAGTAGTGCCGGGACAGGCTATGGCTACACCTTC
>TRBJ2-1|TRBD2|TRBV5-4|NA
CASSLAPSGDEQFF
TGTGCCAGCAGCTTGGCCCCTAGCGGGGATGAGCAGTTCTTC
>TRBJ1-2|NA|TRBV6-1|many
CASSERGFYGYTF
TGTGCCAGCAGTGAACGAGGGTTCTATGGCTACACCTTC
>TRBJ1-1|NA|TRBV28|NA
CASSGAREGSTEAFF
TGTGCCAGCAGTGGAGCCCGAGAGGGTAGCACTGAAGCTTTCTTT
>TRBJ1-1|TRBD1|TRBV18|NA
CASSRDRKMNTEAFF
TGTGCCAGCTCGAGGGACAGAAAAATGAACACTGAAGCTTTCTTT
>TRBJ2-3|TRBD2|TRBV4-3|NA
CASSQGRALAGDLTDTQYF
TGCGCCAGCAGCCAAGGACGGGCACTAGCGGGGGACCTCACAGATACGCAGTATTTT
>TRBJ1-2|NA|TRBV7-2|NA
CASRYRTDYGYTF
TGTGCCAGTCGATACCGGACAGACTATGGCTACACCTTC
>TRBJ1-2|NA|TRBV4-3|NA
CASSQDRGVYGYTF
TGCGCCAGCAGCCAAGATCGGGGGGTTTATGGCTACACCTTC
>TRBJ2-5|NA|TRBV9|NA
CASSPGQGQETQYF
TGTGCCAGCAGCCCTGGACAAGGCCAAGAGACCCAGTACTTC
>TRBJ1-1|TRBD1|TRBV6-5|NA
CASMGTGLSLLAFF
TGTGCCAGCATGGGGACAGGGCTGTCCTTGTTGGCTTTCTTT
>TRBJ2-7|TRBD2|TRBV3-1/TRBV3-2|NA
CASSQDGTSGIPQDEQYF
TGTGCCAGCAGCCAAGATGGCACTAGCGGGATTCCTCAGGACGAGCAGTACTTC
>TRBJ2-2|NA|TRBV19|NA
CASMGGKTGELFF
TGTGCCAGTATGGGGGGTAAAACCGGGGAGCTGTTTTTT
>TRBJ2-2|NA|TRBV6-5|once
CASLGGAGGGELFF
TGCGCCAGTCTCGGAGGGGCCGGCGGCGGGGAGCTGTTTTTT
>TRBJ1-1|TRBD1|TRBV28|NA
CAGPGQGNTEAFF
TGTGCCGGCCCTGGACAGGGGAACACTGAAGCTTTCTTT
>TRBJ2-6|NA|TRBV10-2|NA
CATSGAGANVLTF
TGCGCCACTTCAGGGGCCGGGGCCAACGTCCTGACTTTC
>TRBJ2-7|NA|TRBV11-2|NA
CASSLIALSSYEQYF
TGTGCCAGCAGCTTAATTGCCCTAAGCTCCTACGAGCAGTACTTC
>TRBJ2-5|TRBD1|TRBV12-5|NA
CASGFIRKGQGVYSEETQYF
TGTGCTAGTGGTTTTATTAGGAAGGGACAGGGTGTTTATTCGGAGGAGACCCAGTACTTC